A selection of T cell receptor beta chains follows, all from one sample in a study of blood T cell repertoires in COVID-19. Repertoires were generated with immunoSEQ multiplex PCR, while TCRdb's copy carries only in-frame clones and drops some. Of fewer than 80,000 clones listed, 75% to 90% are singletons. The sequenced sample consisted of peripheral blood. The receptors shown here come from a man of 80 years or more with COVID-19, enrolled during active disease. Each CDR3 is given with its conserved first and last residue. A D gene is named only where the DNA matches it firmly. A row's size may be missing; if present it is once, few, many or a size class.

J gene: TRBJ1-1; V gene: TRBV12-3/TRBV12-4; clone size: NA; D gene: NA; CDR3 DNA: TGTGCCAGCAGTGGACAGCTTGAAGCTTTCTTT; CDR3 protein: CASSGQLEAFF
J gene: TRBJ1-1; V gene: TRBV6-5; clone size: few; D gene: TRBD1; CDR3 DNA: TGTGCCAGCAGTCCCTTTCCAGGGGGTAGGACTGAAGCTTTCTTT; CDR3 protein: CASSPFPGGRTEAFF
J gene: TRBJ2-3; V gene: TRBV19; clone size: NA; D gene: TRBD1; CDR3 DNA: TGTGCCAGTAGTACTCGACAGGGAACAAGCACAGATACGCAGTATTTT; CDR3 protein: CASSTRQGTSTDTQYF
J gene: TRBJ2-3; V gene: TRBV3-1/TRBV3-2; clone size: NA; D gene: NA; CDR3 DNA: TGTGCCAGCAGCCAGCGGTCGAGCACAGATACGCAGTATTTT; CDR3 protein: CASSQRSSTDTQYF
J gene: TRBJ2-1; V gene: TRBV6-5; clone size: NA; D gene: NA; CDR3 DNA: TGTGCCAGCAGTTACTCTGGACAACCAGACAATGAGCAGTTCTTC; CDR3 protein: CASSYSGQPDNEQFF
J gene: TRBJ1-4; V gene: TRBV2; clone size: few; D gene: NA; CDR3 DNA: TGTGCCAGCAGCCCGACAGTGTCCGCAACTAATGAAAAACTGTTTTTT; CDR3 protein: CASSPTVSATNEKLFF
J gene: TRBJ1-6; V gene: TRBV5-1; clone size: NA; D gene: TRBD1; CDR3 DNA: TGCGCCAGCAGCTTTGGACAGGGGGCGCGCAATTCACCCCTCCACTTT; CDR3 protein: CASSFGQGARNSPLHF
J gene: TRBJ2-7; V gene: TRBV6-6; clone size: once; D gene: NA; CDR3 DNA: TGTGCCAGCATTCTCGGGTCGTCCTCCTACGAGCAGTACTTC; CDR3 protein: CASILGSSSYEQYF
J gene: TRBJ2-4; V gene: TRBV6-5; clone size: NA; D gene: NA; CDR3 DNA: TGTGCCAGCAGTTCCCGGACAGTGGCCAAAAACATTCAGTACTTC; CDR3 protein: CASSSRTVAKNIQYF
J gene: TRBJ1-1; V gene: TRBV3-1/TRBV3-2; clone size: NA; D gene: TRBD1; CDR3 DNA: TGTGCCAGCAGCCGACAGGGCGGCACTGAAGCTTTCTTT; CDR3 protein: CASSRQGGTEAFF
J gene: TRBJ2-1; V gene: TRBV27; clone size: NA; D gene: TRBD1; CDR3 DNA: TGTGCCAGCAGTTCAGGGACAGGGGTCAATGAGCAGTTCTTC; CDR3 protein: CASSSGTGVNEQFF
J gene: TRBJ1-1; V gene: TRBV3-1/TRBV3-2; clone size: NA; D gene: TRBD1; CDR3 DNA: TGTGCCAGCAGCCACTTGGACAGGACTGAAGCTTTCTTT; CDR3 protein: CASSHLDRTEAFF
J gene: TRBJ1-6; V gene: TRBV6-5; clone size: NA; D gene: NA; CDR3 DNA: TGTGCCAGCAGTTACTCGAGGGAGGGTAATTCACCCCTCCACTTT; CDR3 protein: CASSYSREGNSPLHF
J gene: TRBJ1-3; V gene: TRBV4-3; clone size: NA; D gene: NA; CDR3 DNA: TGCGCCAGCAGCCAAGATCCACAGTCTGGAAACACCATATATTTT; CDR3 protein: CASSQDPQSGNTIYF
J gene: TRBJ1-5; V gene: TRBV7-3; clone size: NA; D gene: NA; CDR3 DNA: TGTGCCAGCAGCTTAAACGGGAATCCTAATCAGCCCCAGCATTTT; CDR3 protein: CASSLNGNPNQPQHF
J gene: TRBJ2-3; V gene: TRBV12-3/TRBV12-4; clone size: NA; D gene: NA; CDR3 DNA: TGTGTGACCGCTAGCAGTGGCACAGATACGCAGTATTTT; CDR3 protein: CVTASSGTDTQYF
J gene: TRBJ2-3; V gene: TRBV19; clone size: NA; D gene: TRBD1; CDR3 DNA: TGTGCCAGTAGCCGAGGGACAGGGGGAACAGATACGCAGTATTTT; CDR3 protein: CASSRGTGGTDTQYF
J gene: TRBJ1-1; V gene: TRBV25-1; clone size: few; D gene: NA; CDR3 DNA: TGTGCCAGCAGTGCACAGGGAAAGGGCACTGAAGCTTTCTTT; CDR3 protein: CASSAQGKGTEAFF
J gene: TRBJ1-6; V gene: TRBV19; clone size: few; D gene: TRBD1; CDR3 DNA: TGTGCCCGCCCCGGGGACAGGGAGGCTAATTCACCCCTCCACTTT; CDR3 protein: CARPGDREANSPLHF
J gene: TRBJ1-2; V gene: TRBV6-2/TRBV6-3; clone size: few; D gene: NA; CDR3 DNA: TGTGCCAGCAGTACCAGACAGGTTTCTAACTATGGCTACACCTTC; CDR3 protein: CASSTRQVSNYGYTF
J gene: TRBJ2-7; V gene: TRBV4-1; clone size: NA; D gene: NA; CDR3 DNA: TGCGCCAGCAGCCAATCTCTGACAGGCTACGAGCAGTACTTC; CDR3 protein: CASSQSLTGYEQYF
J gene: TRBJ1-6; V gene: TRBV20-1; clone size: NA; D gene: TRBD1; CDR3 DNA: TGCAGTGCTAGTGGACAGGGGATGCCACCCCTCCACTTT; CDR3 protein: CSASGQGMPPLHF
J gene: TRBJ1-2; V gene: TRBV9; clone size: NA; D gene: TRBD1; CDR3 DNA: TGTGCCAGCAGCGTTCAGACAGGGAATGGCTACACCTTC; CDR3 protein: CASSVQTGNGYTF
J gene: TRBJ2-7; V gene: TRBV5-1; clone size: NA; D gene: NA; CDR3 DNA: TGCGCCAGCAGCCAGGGATACTCCTACGAGCAGTACTTC; CDR3 protein: CASSQGYSYEQYF
J gene: TRBJ2-1; V gene: TRBV5-4; clone size: NA; D gene: NA; CDR3 DNA: TGTGCCAGCAGCTCACTAGACAGGCCTGGGAAGGAGTTCTTC; CDR3 protein: CASSSLDRPGKEFF
J gene: TRBJ2-7; V gene: TRBV3-1/TRBV3-2; clone size: once; D gene: TRBD1; CDR3 DNA: TGTGCCAGCAGCCAAGAGATCCGACAGGGCTCCTACGAGCAGTACTTC; CDR3 protein: CASSQEIRQGSYEQYF
J gene: TRBJ2-1; V gene: TRBV10-3; clone size: NA; D gene: NA; CDR3 DNA: TGTGCCATCAGTGGGTCGTCAAATGAGCAGTTCTTC; CDR3 protein: CAISGSSNEQFF
J gene: TRBJ1-3; V gene: TRBV4-2; clone size: once; D gene: NA; CDR3 DNA: TGTGCCAGCAGCCAAGATCAGGGACTCTCTGGAAACACCATATATTTT; CDR3 protein: CASSQDQGLSGNTIYF
J gene: TRBJ2-2; V gene: TRBV5-4; clone size: NA; D gene: NA; CDR3 DNA: TGTGCCAGCAGCCCCGCCCAGGGGCTTAACACCGGGGAGCTGTTTTTT; CDR3 protein: CASSPAQGLNTGELFF
J gene: TRBJ2-2; V gene: TRBV5-1; clone size: once; D gene: TRBD1; CDR3 DNA: TGCGCCAGCAGCCCACAGGGGCGGGCCGGGGAGCTGTTTTTT; CDR3 protein: CASSPQGRAGELFF
J gene: TRBJ2-3; V gene: TRBV5-6; clone size: NA; D gene: NA; CDR3 DNA: TGTGCCAGCAGCTTAACAGGACTACTTCCAGATACGCAGTATTTT; CDR3 protein: CASSLTGLLPDTQYF
J gene: TRBJ1-6; V gene: TRBV9; clone size: NA; D gene: NA; CDR3 DNA: TGTGCCAGCAGCGTAGATGGCAGGGGTTCACCCCTCCACTTT; CDR3 protein: CASSVDGRGSPLHF
J gene: TRBJ1-1; V gene: TRBV10-3; clone size: NA; D gene: TRBD1; CDR3 DNA: TGTGCCATCAGCGAGGGACAGGGGGGAACTGAAGCTTTCTTT; CDR3 protein: CAISEGQGGTEAFF
J gene: TRBJ1-2; V gene: TRBV19; clone size: NA; D gene: NA; CDR3 DNA: TGTGCCAGTAGTATAGATGGGGCGACCTATGGCTACACCTTC; CDR3 protein: CASSIDGATYGYTF
J gene: TRBJ1-5; V gene: TRBV6-2/TRBV6-3; clone size: NA; D gene: TRBD1; CDR3 DNA: TGTGCCAGCAGTTCCACTTCCAGGGGGCCGGCCCTGGCCCAGCATTTT; CDR3 protein: CASSSTSRGPALAQHF
J gene: TRBJ1-1; V gene: TRBV15; clone size: NA; D gene: NA; CDR3 DNA: TGTGCCACCAGCAGAGCTACAGGGTTTACTGAAGCTTTCTTT; CDR3 protein: CATSRATGFTEAFF
J gene: TRBJ1-3; V gene: TRBV10-3; clone size: NA; D gene: NA; CDR3 DNA: TGTGCCATCAGTGACGTAGACACCATATATTTT; CDR3 protein: CAISDVDTIYF
J gene: TRBJ1-5; V gene: TRBV6-1; clone size: few; D gene: NA; CDR3 DNA: TGTGCCAGCAGTGAAACTCCCAGGCAGCCCCAGCATTTT; CDR3 protein: CASSETPRQPQHF
J gene: TRBJ1-4; V gene: TRBV7-9; clone size: NA; D gene: NA; CDR3 DNA: TGTGCCAGCAGCTTAGCGCGGGGTGAAAAACTGTTTTTT; CDR3 protein: CASSLARGEKLFF
J gene: TRBJ1-1; V gene: TRBV5-1; clone size: NA; D gene: TRBD1; CDR3 DNA: TGCGCCAGCAGCTTGTCCCAGGGGGGCGACGTTCAGGCGAACACTGAAGCTTTCTTT; CDR3 protein: CASSLSQGGDVQANTEAFF
J gene: TRBJ1-1; V gene: TRBV7-3; clone size: NA; D gene: TRBD1; CDR3 DNA: TGTGCCAGCAGCTCGCAGCCGGGGACAGGGTCGGCTTTCTTT; CDR3 protein: CASSSQPGTGSAFF
J gene: TRBJ2-1; V gene: TRBV5-4; clone size: NA; D gene: NA; CDR3 DNA: TGTGCCAGCAGCTTGCACGGGGAAAATGAGCAGTTCTTC; CDR3 protein: CASSLHGENEQFF
J gene: TRBJ2-7; V gene: TRBV5-8; clone size: once; D gene: NA; CDR3 DNA: TGTGCCAGCAACCCCAGGGGAGACAGGCTCTACGAGCAGTACTTC; CDR3 protein: CASNPRGDRLYEQYF